The T cell receptor beta chain under discussion was sequenced for a study of breast tumors, draining lymph nodes, adjacent tissues. Study-wide results and limits: Compared with lymph nodes, tumors were less diverse; compared with nontumor tissue, more.

From germline, CDR1 is MGHDK and CDR2 SYGVNS. The trim removed 3 bases at V and 6 bases at J, leaving 6 bases unmatched. CDR3 length equals 15 residues. TCRdb passed the multiplex PCR reads through MiXCR, listing each CDR3 protein once. The sample carries about 170,000 distinct CDR3 sequences, about 33% recorded once. Breast cancer patients provided tissue from their axillary draining lymph nodes. This clonotype occurred once. Antigen specificity is unknown. Sequencing used axillary lymph node tissue. The chain recombines TRBV25-1 with TRBJ2-1, with TRBD2 matching over 9 bases. The TCR sequence derives from a female donor with breast cancer. Some clones in this sample may be carry-over from other donors' samples. CDR3: CASSDPGLAPNEQFF. CDR3 in DNA: TGTGCCAGCAGTGATCCGGGACTAGCTCCCAATGAGCAGTTCTTC.